The 19 T cell receptor beta chains below come from one sample, sequenced in a study of T cell repertoires in cytomegalovirus infection (dated by TCRdb to between 2018 and 2021). The data were produced on an Illumina HiSeq 1500. Starting from the raw public reads, TCRdb applied fastp trimming at Q25, assembled clones with MiXCR and retained in-frame beta chains. Merged by CDR3 protein, the rows form single entries marked with the most common genes and DNA. This sample is represented by 150,000 to 200,000 distinct CDR3 sequences; roughly 15% of them were singletons. The top ten constitute 18% of the sample. Sequenced material: CD8+ T cells from PBMCs. Receptor source: a human donor in good health (CMV status not recorded). Some clones in this sample may be carry-over from other donors' samples.

This clonotype came up a few times. This chain uses TRBV6-2 or TRBV6-3 with TRBJ2-7; D is possibly TRBD1 (6 bases). This CDR3 has 12 residues. CDR1 and CDR2 (germline): MNHEY, SVGEGT. The ends were cut back, 6 bases at V and 3 bases at J, with 9 bases in the middle. CDR3 sequence reads: CASSRDNYEQYF. DNA of the CDR3: TGTGCCAGCAGCCGGGACAACTACGAGCAGTACTTC.

V gene TRBV15 combines with J gene TRBJ1-1; D is perhaps TRBD1 (5 bases). CDR3 length: 15 residues. Trimming took off 4 bases at V and 4 bases at J, with 16 bases between the two ends. Germline V gene lookup returns CDR1 LNHNV and CDR2 YYDKDF (reference sequence). DNA of the CDR3: TGTGCCACCAGCAAAGGGACCTCGCGGGGCACTGAAGCTTTCTTT. Protein sequence: CATSKGTSRGTEAFF.

This clonotype showed up many times. V gene TRBV7-8 combines with J gene TRBJ1-5; D perhaps matches TRBD1 (5 bases). CDR1 and CDR2 from the germline V gene are SGHVS and FQNEAQ. Trimming pared 2 bases from V and 0 bases from J, leaving 14 bases between. CDR3 length: 17 residues. The CDR3 is CASSLSGHQYSNQPQHF. The CDR3 DNA reads TGTGCCAGCAGCTTATCAGGGCACCAATATAGCAATCAGCCCCAGCATTTT. The variable domain in full, with the rest retrieved from reference TRBV7-8 and TRBJ1-5, is GAGVSQSPRYKVAKRGQDVALRCDPISGHVSLFWYQQALGQGPEFLTYFQNEAQLDKSGLPSDRFFAERPEGSVSTLKIQRTQQEDSAVYLCASSLSGHQYSNQPQHFGDGTRLSIL.

The chain joins TRBV6-5 to TRBJ1-1, with 7 positions matching TRBD1. The V and J ends lost 6 bases and 4 bases, in that order; junction bases with no gene match: 11. The CDR3 is 15 amino acids. Looked up from germline, CDR1 is MNHEY and CDR2 is SVGAGI. As DNA, the CDR3 is TGTGCCAGCAGCATACAGGGGCCAAGGCGCACTGAAGCTTTCTTT. Translated, it gives CASSIQGPRRTEAFF.

V is TRBV11-2 and J is TRBJ2-1; D gene ambiguous. Germline values: CDR1 SGHAT, CDR2 FQNNGV. This CDR3 is 12 amino acids long. V gave up 5 bases and J gave up 11 bases, with 13 bases separating them. CDR3 DNA: TGTGCCAGCAGCGCAAACCGGGCCCAGCAGTTCTTC. It encodes CASSANRAQQFF.

Regarding this clonotype: Sequence at one end of the junction differs from germline and may be a read error. V and J are TRBV14 and TRBJ2-7, with unresolved D. CDR1 SGHDN and CDR2 FVKESK come from the germline V gene. This CDR3 has 15 amino acids. CDR3 DNA sequence: TGTCCCAGCAGCCAAGATTTGATTGATTCCTACGAGCAGTACTTC. Its protein is CPSSQDLIDSYEQYF.

This clonotype occurred a few times. The V call is TRBV29-1, the J call TRBJ2-7; 7 bases fit TRBD1. The CDR3 runs to 12 residues. CDR1 SQVTM and CDR2 ANQGSEA come from the germline V gene. The junction had 7 bases not matched to a gene; V was cut back by 4 bases and J by 7 bases. DNA for the CDR3: TGCAGCGTTGTCTCGCCAGGGGGAGAGCAGTACTTC. Translating gives CSVVSPGGEQYF.

The rearrangement links TRBV25-1 to TRBJ1-2; D may be TRBD1 (6 bases). V lost 3 bases and J lost 4, with 24 bases in between. CDR3 length: 18 amino acids. Germline CDR1 and CDR2: MGHDK and SYGVNS. CDR3 region: CASSERGTEFFSSYGYTF. The CDR3 coding sequence is TGTGCCAGCAGTGAGAGGGGGACGGAATTCTTTTCCAGCTATGGCTACACCTTC.

This chain joins TRBV6-2 or TRBV6-3 and TRBJ2-5; D uncertain. V was pared by 2 bases and J by 4 bases, with 8 bases between. This CDR3 is 13 amino acids long. Germline assignment: CDR1 MNHEY and CDR2 SVGEGT. The CDR3 is CASSYLKRETQYF. In DNA form, the CDR3 reads TGTGCCAGCAGTTACCTCAAGCGAGAGACCCAGTACTTC.

This clonotype was picked up one time. The J gene is TRBJ2-7, the V gene TRBV28; 7 nucleotides line up with TRBD1. This CDR3 is 14 amino acids long. Per the germline V gene, CDR1 is MDHEN and CDR2 is SYDVKM. V lost 6 bases, J lost 6 bases, and 11 bases stayed unmatched. In DNA, the CDR3 is TGTGCCAGCAGCGTCTGGACAGGACCGGGCGAGCAGTACTTC. This gives the protein CASSVWTGPGEQYF.

This sequence joins TRBV29-1 and TRBJ2-7; D remains unclear. CDR1 and CDR2 (germline): SQVTM, ANQGSEA. This CDR3 spans 12 amino acids. Between the trimmed V and J ends, which lost 6 bases and 1 base, there was a span of 10 bases. CDR3 residues: CSVLTESYEQYF. In nucleotides, the CDR3 is TGCAGCGTCCTGACGGAGTCCTACGAGCAGTACTTC.

This clonotype occurred a few times. The J gene is TRBJ1-2, the V gene TRBV29-1, with a tentative D call TRBD1 (6 bases). There are 14 residues in the CDR3. V dropped 2 bases and J dropped 3 bases, with 13 bases sitting between them. Germline-derived CDR1 and CDR2 are SQVTM and ANQGSEA. The CDR3 here is CSVELGGPYYGYTF. For the CDR3, the DNA is TGCAGCGTTGAATTAGGGGGACCCTACTATGGCTACACCTTC.

This clonotype appeared a few times. The chain links TRBV19 to TRBJ2-5; 8 bases are a match to TRBD1. Germline V CDR1 and CDR2: LNHDA, SQIVND (reference sequence). This CDR3 comprises 15 residues. J gave up 5 bases and V 3 bases, and 8 bases lay outside the gene matches. The CDR3: CASSIGDRGMETQYF. The CDR3 DNA sequence: TGTGCCAGTAGTATCGGAGACAGGGGTATGGAGACCCAGTACTTC.

This clonotype was seen a few times. Written as DNA, the CDR3 is TGTGCCAGCAGTCCCGCCCCGGGCGGCAATCAGCCCCAGCATTTT. Translating it yields CASSPAPGGNQPQHF. The chain recombines TRBV7-6 with TRBJ1-5, with D hard to call. Per germline, CDR1 SGHVS and CDR2 FNYEAQ. Trimming left V 6 bases short and J 2 bases short, with 14 bases between. The CDR3 has 15 amino acids.

V gene TRBV11-2 combines with J gene TRBJ2-7; 9 bases are shared with TRBD1. V was pared by 3 bases and J by 2 bases, with 5 bases of the junction left unmatched. The CDR3 totals 15 residues. Germline-derived CDR1 and CDR2 are SGHAT and FQNNGV. The CDR3, as DNA: TGTGCCAGCAGCTTTCGGACAGGGGCCGCCTACGAGCAGTACTTC. Its protein is CASSFRTGAAYEQYF. Based on the CDR3 plus reference TRBV11-2 and TRBJ2-7, the full variable domain is EAGVAQSPRYKIIEKRQSVAFWCNPISGHATLYWYQQILGQGPKLLIQFQNNGVVDDSQLPKDRFSAERLKGVDSTLKIQPAKLEDSAVYLCASSFRTGAAYEQYFGPGTRLTVT.

The chain employs TRBV25-1 and TRBJ2-3; no clear D gene. The length of the CDR3 is 15 residues. The germline gives CDR1 MGHDK, CDR2 SYGVNS. The V and J ends lost 5 bases and 2 bases respectively, with 14 bases between them. CDR3 sequence (DNA): TGTGCCAGCAGTCCTCACGAAGATAACACAGATACGCAGTATTTT. This translates into CASSPHEDNTDTQYF. The whole variable domain, remainder taken from reference TRBV25-1 and TRBJ2-3, is EADIYQTPRYLVIGTGKKITLECSQTMGHDKMYWYQQDPGMELHLIHYSYGVNSTEKGDLSSESTVSRIRTEHFPLTLESARPSHTSQYLCASSPHEDNTDTQYFGPGTRLTVL.

This clonotype was counted between two and nine times. The chain combines TRBV4-1 with TRBJ2-3; D uncertain. Germline-derived CDR1 and CDR2 are MGHRA and YSYEKL. Trimming removed 4 bases at V and 0 bases at J, with 11 bases between. The CDR3 length is 15 residues. CDR3 DNA: TGCGCCAGCAGCCTGGAAAAGCTCAGCACAGATACGCAGTATTTT. Translated: CASSLEKLSTDTQYF.

The rearrangement joins TRBV10-3 to TRBJ2-7; D unresolved. Germline CDR1 ENHRY, CDR2 SYGVKD. V gave up 2 bases and J gave up 6 bases, with 5 bases separating them. CDR3 length: 11 residues. The CDR3 protein is CAISETAEQYF. For the CDR3, the DNA is TGTGCCATCAGTGAGACAGCCGAGCAGTACTTC.

This clonotype showed up just a few times. The chain carries TRBV6-5 and TRBJ1-2, with a possible D match to TRBD1 (5 bases). This CDR3 contains 13 residues. Germline CDR1 is MNHEY and CDR2 is SVGAGI. Trimming pared 1 base from V and 8 bases from J, leaving 11 bases between. Here the CDR3 DNA reads TGTGCCAGCAGTTACTTTGGGGGTGGCGGCTACACCTTC. It translates to CASSYFGGGGYTF.